The 12 T cell receptor beta chains below come from one sample, sequenced in a study of STAT5B mutations in CD4+ large granular lymphocyte leukemia. Assay: immunoSEQ multiplex PCR; the TCRdb copy retains only in-frame clones and omits some. Counted here are fewer than 25,000 clones, roughly 80% occurring once; the ten biggest clones make up under 15%. Sequencing was done on a sample of CD4+ T cells from blood buffy coats. These receptors originate from a human donor in good health.

This clone was observed once. The chain employs TRBV30 and TRBJ2-2; D uncertain. V lost 2 bases, J lost 1 base, and 11 bases lay in between. The CDR3 has 15 amino acids. Germline V gives CDR1 GTSNPN, CDR2 SVGIG (reference sequence). CDR3 region: CAWSTRTVNTGELFF. The CDR3 DNA reads as TGTGCCTGGAGTACTCGGACCGTGAACACCGGGGAGCTGTTTTTT.

This chain links TRBV19 with TRBJ1-5; D is perhaps TRBD1 (5 bases). V dropped 6 bases and J dropped 4 bases, with 19 bases sitting between them. The length of the CDR3 is 16 residues. Germline assignment: CDR1 LNHDA and CDR2 SQIVND (reference sequence). The DNA for the CDR3 is TGTGCCAGTAGCCTTATAGGGCCAGGGAATAATCAGCCCCAGCATTTT. Protein product: CASSLIGPGNNQPQHF.

The genes are TRBV19 and TRBJ1-1; D is unresolved. The CDR3 extends over 13 amino acids. Trimming left V 4 bases short and J 2 bases short, with 8 bases between. Germline CDR1 LNHDA, CDR2 SQIVND (reference sequence). The CDR3 reads CASSKAVNTEAFF. For the CDR3, the DNA is TGTGCCAGTAGTAAGGCAGTCAACACTGAAGCTTTCTTT.

V usage is TRBV29-1 and J usage is TRBJ2-1; D could derive from TRBD1 or TRBD2 (6 bases each). In germline, CDR1 is SQVTM, CDR2 ANQGSEA. Trimming shortened V by 2 bases and J by 4 bases, and 21 bases separated the two germline ends. The CDR3 spans 17 residues. The CDR3 DNA reads TGCAGCGTTGAACAGAGGGGGGAGGCTAGCCCGTACAATGAGCAGTTCTTC. Its translation: CSVEQRGEASPYNEQFF.

The V call is TRBV5-8, the J call TRBJ1-5, with D hard to call. This CDR3 has 12 residues. The V and J ends lost 3 bases and 5 bases respectively, with 6 bases between them. CDR1 is SGHTS and CDR2 is YDEGEE in the germline V gene. The CDR3 here is CASSSGYQPQHF. In nucleotides, the CDR3 is TGTGCCAGCAGCTCGGGTTATCAGCCCCAGCATTTT.

The gene calls are TRBV5-6 and TRBJ1-4; D is ambiguous. The germline CDR1 and CDR2 sequences are SGHDT and YYEEEE. The V end was cut by 6 bases, the J end by 4 bases, with 13 bases between. This CDR3 contains 14 residues. The CDR3 reads CASTLQGFNEKLFF. The CDR3 region has the DNA TGTGCCAGCACCCTACAAGGGTTTAATGAAAAACTGTTTTTT.

The chain links TRBV27 to TRBJ2-5; no reliable D call. The germline V and J ends were trimmed by 6 bases and 1 base, with 18 bases remaining between them. The germline V gene encodes CDR1 MNHEY and CDR2 SMNVEV (reference sequence). This CDR3 spans 16 amino acids. CDR3 DNA sequence: TGTGCCAGCAGAACCACCGGGCTAATGGGCCAAGAGACCCAGTACTTC. Its translation: CASRTTGLMGQETQYF.

The genes are TRBV29-1 and TRBJ2-1; D not certain. Trimming removed 3 bases at V and 0 bases at J, with 12 bases between. Germline V gives CDR1 SQVTM, CDR2 ANQGSEA. The CDR3 consists of 15 residues. CDR3: CSVEVGYGSYNEQFF. As DNA, the CDR3 is TGCAGCGTTGAGGTGGGCTATGGCTCCTACAATGAGCAGTTCTTC.

This sequence joins TRBV18 and TRBJ2-7; D is ambiguous. Trimming removed 2 bases from V and 3 bases from J, with 8 bases in between. The germline V gene encodes CDR1 KGHSH and CDR2 LQKENI. CDR3 length equals 13 residues. The chain's CDR3 is CASSPNHNYEQYF. For the CDR3, the DNA is TGTGCCAGCTCACCAAACCACAACTACGAGCAGTACTTC.

The chain is built from TRBV6-6 and TRBJ2-7, with 7 bases lining up with TRBD1. Germline CDR1 is MNHNY and CDR2 is SVGAGI (reference sequence). The junction had 3 bases not matched to a gene; V was cut back by 4 bases and J by 0 bases. The CDR3 covers 14 residues. The CDR3 is CASSFGTASYEQYF. The CDR3 bases are TGTGCCAGCAGTTTTGGGACAGCCTCCTACGAGCAGTACTTC.

The genes are TRBV28 and TRBJ2-7; no clear D. CDR3 length: 14 amino acids. Trimming removed 6 bases at V and 3 bases at J, with 15 bases between. CDR1 and CDR2 from the germline V gene are MDHEN and SYDVKM. The DNA of the CDR3 is TGTGCCAGCAGCTTAAGCCCCACTTTCTACGAGCAGTACTTC. Its protein product is CASSLSPTFYEQYF.

In DNA form, the CDR3 reads TGTGCCAGCCTCGTTAGCGGGAGTACAGATACGCAGTATTTT. Translated: CASLVSGSTDTQYF. The chain carries TRBV6-4 and TRBJ2-3; TRBD2 agrees at 9 bases. J lost 3 bases, V lost 8 bases, and 6 bases had no gene match. CDR3 length: 14 residues. CDR1 and CDR2 from the germline V gene are MRHNA and SNTAGT.